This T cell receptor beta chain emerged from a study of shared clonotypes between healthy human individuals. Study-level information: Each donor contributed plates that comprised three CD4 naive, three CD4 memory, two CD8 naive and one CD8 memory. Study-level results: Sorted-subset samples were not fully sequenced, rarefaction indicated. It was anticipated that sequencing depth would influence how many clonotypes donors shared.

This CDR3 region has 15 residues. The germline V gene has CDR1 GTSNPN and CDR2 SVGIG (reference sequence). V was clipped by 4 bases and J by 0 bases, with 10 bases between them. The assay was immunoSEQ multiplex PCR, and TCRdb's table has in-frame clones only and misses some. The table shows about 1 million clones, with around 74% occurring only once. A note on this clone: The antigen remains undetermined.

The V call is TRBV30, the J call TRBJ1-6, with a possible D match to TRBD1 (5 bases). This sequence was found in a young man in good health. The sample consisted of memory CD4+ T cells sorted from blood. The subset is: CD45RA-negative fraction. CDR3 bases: TGTGCCTGGATTGGACACAGCTCCTATAATTCACCCCTCCACTTT. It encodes CAWIGHSSYNSPLHF.